This T cell receptor (beta chain) was sequenced during a study of blood T cell repertoires in COVID-19. The V gene's germline CDR1 is KGHSH and CDR2 LQKENI. The V gene lost 2 bases and the J gene lost 7 bases, with 12 bases spanning the gap. There are 14 residues in the CDR3. Data came from immunoSEQ multiplex PCR; TCRdb stores just in-frame clones and leaves some out. The sample records 150,000 to 200,000 clones, around 85% being singletons. The J gene is TRBJ2-1, the V gene TRBV18, with a weak D call TRBD2 (7 bases). The clonotype comes from a man in his sixties or seventies with active or convalescent COVID-19. Sequencing used peripheral blood. In DNA, the CDR3 is TGTGCCAGCTCACCATTGGCGGGGGCAAATGAGCAGTTCTTC. It encodes CASSPLAGANEQFF.